One and the same sample provided the 10 T cell receptor beta chains below, sequenced in a study of regulatory T cells in long-lasting Graves disease (dated by TCRdb to about 2021). Preparation of the library involved multiplex PCR. Sequencing took place on an Illumina HiSeq 4000. CDR3 regions were amplified by Arm-PCR with iRepertoire HTBI primers to construct TCR beta libraries. TCRdb trimmed the raw reads at Q25, called clones with MiXCR and kept productive beta chains. Entries are consolidated by CDR3 protein sequence, retaining the most common genes and DNA. This sample comprises 400,000 to 500,000 distinct CDR3 sequences, around 20% of them detected only once. Of the sample, 14% is held by the ten largest clones. In the paper's terms, the time point label means: persistent/refractory GD, antithyroid drugs over 5 years with positive TRAb. RNA was extracted from PBMCs in TRIzol for both TCR sequencing and RNA sequencing.

The sample was peripheral blood mononuclear cells (PBMCs), taken when the disease was refractory, from a patient treated with antithyroid drugs. The source of these receptors is a female donor with Graves disease.

This clonotype has just one count. This rearrangement joins TRBV18 to TRBJ1-1; 7 bases fit TRBD1. Germline CDR1 and CDR2: KGHSH and LQKENI. Trimming took 6 bases from V and 8 from J; bases not matched to a gene: 15. The CDR3 covers 15 residues. In DNA, the CDR3 is TGTGCCAGCTCCCCCTCGTGGAGGGGGCGCCCGGAAGCTTTCTTT. Translation gives CASSPSWRGRPEAFF.

Turning to this clonotype: This is likely a read error, given that the CDR3 carries no conserved phenylalanine or tryptophan at its end. V is TRBV7-9 and J is TRBJ2-7; perhaps D is TRBD1 or TRBD2 (6 bases each). The CDR3 covers 15 residues. V was clipped by 1 base and J by 5 bases, with 15 bases between them. Germline V gene data show CDR1 as SEHNR and CDR2 as FQNEAQ (reference sequence). CDR3 residues: CASSLVQGGKDEQYL. The CDR3 coding sequence is TGTGCCAGCAGCTTAGTACAGGGCGGGAAGGACGAGCAGTACCTC.

This clonotype was seen a handful of times. J is TRBJ2-7 and V is TRBV15; D is possibly TRBD2 (5 bases). There are 15 residues in the CDR3. Trimming left V 0 bases short and J 0 bases short, with 9 bases between. The germline CDR1 and CDR2 sequences are LNHNV and YYDKDF (reference sequence). For the CDR3, the DNA is TGTGCCACCAGCAGAGATTTGGGGAGCTCCTACGAGCAGTACTTC. This translates into CATSRDLGSSYEQYF.

The V and J genes are TRBV15 and TRBJ2-3, with a possible D match to TRBD2 (5 bases). Germline V CDR1 and CDR2: LNHNV, YYDKDF (reference sequence). V dropped 0 bases and J dropped 4 bases, with 11 bases sitting between them. CDR3 length: 15 residues. The CDR3 DNA follows: TGTGCCACCAGCAGAGAAGAGGGCCCCGCAGATACGCAGTATTTT. It yields the protein CATSREEGPADTQYF.

This clonotype was counted ten times or more. The chain has TRBV12-3 or TRBV12-4 and TRBJ2-5; D is ambiguous. V was cut by 5 bases and J by 1 base, with 14 bases left in between. This CDR3 is 15 amino acids long. The CDR3 is CASSPPHNSQETQYF. CDR3 nucleotide sequence: TGTGCCAGCAGTCCCCCTCATAACAGCCAAGAGACCCAGTACTTC.

The J gene is TRBJ2-6, the V gene TRBV11-2; D unresolved. The V and J ends lost 5 bases and 0 bases respectively, with 14 bases between them. Germline-derived CDR1 and CDR2 are SGHAT and FQNNGV. The CDR3 is 17 residues long. The CDR3 loop is CASSHVEKGSGANVLTF. DNA for the CDR3: TGTGCCAGCAGCCACGTTGAAAAGGGCTCTGGGGCCAACGTCCTGACTTTC.

Only a few counts were recorded for this clonotype. V usage is TRBV6-1 and J usage is TRBJ2-2; TRBD2 agrees at 13 bases. The CDR3 contains 15 residues. In germline, CDR1 is MNHNS, CDR2 SASEGT. After removal of 6 bases from V and 5 bases from J, the junction contained 3 bases not matched to a gene. The CDR3 region has the DNA TGTGCCAGCAGAAGGACTAGCGGGGGTACCGGGGAGCTGTTTTTT. This translates into CASRRTSGGTGELFF.

The chain combines TRBV12-3 or TRBV12-4 with TRBJ2-2; TRBD1 agrees at 7 bases. CDR3 length equals 13 residues. V dropped 5 bases and J dropped 6; count of bases not matched to a gene: 3. The CDR3 nucleotides are TGTGCCAGCAGTCCTCAGGGGGCCGGGGAGCTGTTTTTT. Translation: CASSPQGAGELFF.

This clonotype was counted ten times or more. This sequence joins TRBV15 and TRBJ1-6, with unresolved D. The V and J ends lost 0 bases and 10 bases respectively, with 19 bases between them. The CDR3 is 17 amino acids. CDR1 and CDR2 (germline): LNHNV, YYDKDF (reference sequence). This CDR3 reads CATSRERTDATQSPLHF. DNA of the CDR3: TGTGCCACCAGCAGAGAAAGGACGGATGCGACTCAATCACCCCTCCACTTT. The complete variable domain, with remaining parts taken from reference TRBV15 and TRBJ1-6, reads DAMVIQNPRYQVTQFGKPVTLSCSQTLNHNVMYWYQQKSSQAPKLLFHYYDKDFNNEADTPDNFQSRRPNTSFCFLDIRSPGLGDTAMYLCATSRERTDATQSPLHFGNGTRLTVT.

CDR3 protein: CATSSVAGAYEQYF. Here the CDR3 DNA reads TGTGCCACATCGTCTGTAGCGGGGGCCTACGAGCAGTACTTC. The chain carries TRBV19 and TRBJ2-7, with 9 bases that match TRBD2. With V trimmed by 10 bases and J by 2 bases, 9 bases remained unmatched. CDR1 and CDR2 (germline): LNHDA, SQIVND (reference sequence). The CDR3 is 14 residues long.